The present entry profiles one TCR beta chain with its context. This record comes from a study of sequential checkpoint blockade in melanoma. Treatment: randomized to nivolumab then ipilimumab (arm A) or the reverse (arm B). Germline V CDR1 and CDR2: MNHEY, SVGAGI. V lost 2 bases, J lost 5 bases, and 4 bases stayed unmatched. The CDR3 runs to 14 residues. TCRdb keeps only in-frame clones here, not all; method: immunoSEQ multiplex PCR. In the table there are around 30,000 clones, around 88% of which are singletons. The receptor was isolated from a human donor with melanoma. The source was CD8+ T cells sorted from blood (inferred from file names), collected from a patient given nivolumab and ipilimumab in sequence. The chain combines TRBV6-5 with TRBJ2-7, with 9 bases matching TRBD1. In DNA, the CDR3 is TGTGCCAGCAGTTACGGGACAGGGACTAACGAGCAGTACTTC. As protein: CASSYGTGTNEQYF.